This paragraph covers one TCR beta chain sequence. Other DNA sequences in this sample translate to the same CDR3. Germline loops: CDR1 SNHLY, CDR2 FYNNEI. Trimming left V 4 bases short and J 0 bases short, with 8 bases between. This CDR3 spans 14 amino acids. Using immunoSEQ multiplex PCR, the repertoire was profiled, and TCRdb retains in-frame clones only, with some absent. This sample has fewer than 100,000 clones, with roughly four fifths found just once. This entry is derived from a study of control samples from healthy donors and cancer patients. V and J are TRBV2 and TRBJ2-3; a possible D gene is TRBD2 (5 bases). What was sequenced was blood. The source is a man aged 55-75 years in good health. Written as DNA, the CDR3 is TGTGCCAGCAGTGGAGGGCCTAGCACAGATACGCAGTATTTT. It specifies CASSGGPSTDTQYF.